This note documents a single TCR beta chain sequence. It lacks a known antigen. Base qualities are not recorded, but no much larger clone differs from it by a single base. In total, about 650 healthy bone marrow donors made up the cohort. All cohort members were sampled while nominally healthy, although unrecorded immune exposures were likely present. The donor tested CMV seronegative, placing the donor among the approximately 400 seronegative members of the cohort. A peripheral blood sample was provided by each donor, and peripheral blood mononuclear cells were used for TCR beta sequencing. The Qiagen DNeasy Blood Extraction Kit was used to extract genomic DNA from the blood cell samples. Library preparation used the immunoSEQ multiplex PCR assay. A mixture of 60 forward primers for TCR Vbeta segments and 13 reverse primers for TCR Jbeta segments was used in the multiplex PCR. A multiplex PCR assay on genomic DNA amplified the CDR3 region of rearranged TCR beta genes. The amplified TCR beta libraries were sequenced on the Illumina HiSeq System as 87-base-pair reads. In the original analysis: In a later analysis, tens of millions of unique TCR beta chains were counted across the 500 to 850 repertoires, and roughly 11 million of these chains were shared by at least two donors. Raw reads were error-corrected and collapsed into unique sequences with a nearest-neighbor algorithm that merged closely related sequences to remove PCR and sequencing errors. Alignment of CDR3 sequences to IMGT reference sequences was used to assign V, D and J gene segments. Each retained sequence needed at least a six-nucleotide match to both a V gene segment and a J gene segment. Rearrangements were called productive when the CDR3 lacked stop codons and stayed in frame with V and J; all others were non-productive. CDR3 was defined according to IMGT convention as the region running from the second conserved V-encoded cysteine to the conserved J-encoded phenylalanine. Sequences without an unambiguous match to a single V gene segment were excluded from the earlier analysis of 587 of the donors. In an earlier analysis of several hundred of the donors, V segments were called functional above 56.7% productive rearrangements and were called segregating when the between-donor standard deviation exceeded 5%. A statistical classification framework was built for diagnosing cytomegalovirus status from the catalog of TCR beta chain sequences. In a later analysis, V and J genes were assigned by comparing TCR nucleotide sequences against IMGT/GENE-DB human TR gene sequences. The TCRdist pipeline was used in a later analysis to assign CDR3 sequences and most-parsimonious VDJ recombination scenarios. In a later analysis, every TCR beta chain was defined by the combination of its CDR3 amino acid sequence and its V-gene family, and reads without a unique V-gene family were dropped. A later analysis removed several hundred highly shared, low-generation-probability nucleotide sequences to deal with suspected cross-contamination and a sequencing artifact. In a later analysis, a clonal expansion index for each public chain was calculated from normalized within-repertoire ranks of inferred template counts. A later analysis computed generation probabilities with a VDJ recombination model fitted to out-of-frame rearrangements, and checked the results against IGoR. A later analysis scored TCR-TCR, TCR-HLA and TCR-CMV co-occurrence with hypergeometric tests, applying a repertoire-size bias correction to TCR pairs. In a later analysis, false discovery rates were estimated by permuting HLA or CMV assignments 20 times. In a later analysis, co-occurring TCRs were grouped using DBSCAN, with TCRdist sequence similarity added in when clustering inside HLA-allele-positive subsets. Repertoires with fewer than 30,000 or more than 120,000 public chains were left out of co-occurrence clustering, as were a few repertoires with anomalous nucleotide sharing. The table was pulled from immuneACCESS by TCRdb, which kept in-frame rearrangements only. Such tables lose some clones; where checked, under half of the loss comes from unresolved V genes, and the rest has no known cause. V, J and clone size are those of that table, while D and trimming were read from the DNA. This sample is represented by about 59,000 clones; about 80% of them were singletons. The ten largest make up approximately 3.9% of the sample.

The V and J ends are trimmed by 3 bases and 5 bases, leaving 16 bases between them. Including cysteine and phenylalanine, the CDR3 has 15 amino acids. The read is trimmed to its CDR3 DNA, 45 bases read in frame from base 1. The germline V gene supplies CDR1 MGHRA and CDR2 YSYEKL. The data belong to a study of cytomegalovirus exposure and HLA in healthy donors (dated by TCRdb to between 2016 and 2019). Regarding the complete study: According to an earlier analysis of several hundred of the donors, roughly 180 million T cells yielded approximately 120 million unique TCR beta sequences and more than 250 Gb of sequence data. The number of typed donors differed by locus: roughly 629-630 for A, B, C, DRB1 and DQB1; approximately 520 for DQA1; around 610 for DPA1; and roughly 490 for DPB1. In a later genetic analysis, genome-wide SNP genotypes for about three fifths of the 666 donors were used, and that subset was treated as a discovery cohort. A later analysis re-examined previously published TCR beta repertoires from more than 650 donors and added high-resolution HLA genotyping to investigate patterns of TCR occurrence. Among the roughly 400 genotyped donors, around 81% belonged to the genetic ancestry cluster associated with self-reported Caucasian donors. Because of strong linkage in the cohort, 5 or 6 DR-DQ haplotypes were treated as single units for association and clustering. The later analysis used no new phenotypic data to find candidate immune exposures, relying instead on TCR beta sequences and their occurrence across donors. Every discovery cohort repertoire had been produced on one sequencing platform. In addition to the first cohort of around 670 subjects, a separate validation cohort of 120 different subjects was used. Across about 370 genotyped donors of the cohort, an average of roughly 200,000 unique TCR beta nucleotide sequences per donor were sequenced, and approximately 17% of those sequences were non-productive. The T cell repertoires of roughly 660 subjects were profiled by immunosequencing and related to cytomegalovirus serostatus. Alongside the repertoire data, information on donor age, sex, ethnicity and CMV serostatus was compiled. An early release covering 550 to 700 HLA-typed donors comprised roughly 300 gigabases of sequencing data and some 79 million unique TCR sequences. The aim of the study was to test whether cataloging public T cell receptors could identify signatures of past pathogen exposure. An earlier analysis of 450 to 750 of the donors used high-throughput TCR beta sequencing to judge whether each TCR beta V gene segment behaved as functional or pseudogenic. The study combined high-throughput TCR immunosequencing, statistical association of individual TCRs with disease status, and machine learning to predict cytomegalovirus infection status. Class I and class II HLA loci were covered by the typing at four-digit resolution. Paper-wide results and their limitations: The only immune exposure information available for the cohort was CMV serostatus. A later analysis associated about 16,000 TCR beta sequences with specific HLA alleles at a false discovery rate of 0.05. In vitro tests confirmed that three of the cytomegalovirus-associated TCR beta chains recognize cytomegalovirus antigens. A later genetic analysis associated a missense DCLRE1C variant with V-gene and J-gene trimming of TCR beta chains, and an independent cohort replicated the association. Some IMGT-functional V segments, including TRBV6-2 and TRBV6-3, could not be distinguished by the 87-base-pair reads and were therefore excluded. Compared with equally common non-associated chains, HLA-associated TCR beta chains in a later analysis were more clonally expanded and had lower generation probabilities. A later analysis found that most CMV-associated TCR beta chains appeared HLA-restricted, with HLA associations seemingly driven largely by CMV exposure. In a later analysis, the rate of TCR association differed among HLA loci, with DRB1 alleles having the most associated TCRs and HLA-C alleles having the fewest. It was suggested by the authors that the approach could potentially be generalized to other disease states and immunological phenotypes. Linkage disequilibrium might explain the correlated functional status among segregating V segments, but an unknown experimental factor could not be ruled out. The study listed approximately 150 TCR beta chains as associated with cytomegalovirus. In a later analysis, several top co-occurrence clusters were reported to appear linked to parvovirus B19, influenza, CMV and Epstein-Barr virus. Sequencing depth was assumed to be roughly uniform across donors in the presence/absence analyses, though that assumption may not hold. A further reported finding was that TCR beta sequences accurately predicted the HLA-A and HLA-B alleles for most subjects in the first cohort. The cohort was sequenced for TCR beta chains only, and without alpha or paired-chain data the features that could be detected were limited. When HLA alleles, especially DR and DQ, strongly co-occurred, attributing TCR associations to individual alleles was difficult. The classifier was reported to diagnose cytomegalovirus status with high specificity and sensitivity in both the original cohort and the validation cohort. Because counts were too low, around 18 rarely observed V segments, including chromosome 9 orphons, were left out of the earlier analysis of 587 of the donors. Compared with the roughly 670-donor mean, donors in an Asian-associated ancestry cluster had fewer N-insertions in productive TCRs, according to a later genetic analysis. While some public TCRs were present in many individuals, most TCR sequences turned up only very rarely across donors. In an earlier analysis of some 500 of the donors, most TCR beta V segments were observed in productive rearrangements about 90% or about 30% of the time, broadly matching IMGT annotations. Because HLA typing was missing for some donors at each locus, association tests included only the typed subset. A group of highly shared sequence variants was considered likely to be a technical artifact of the sequencing pipeline.

The V and J segments used are TRBV4-1 and TRBJ1-2, with the D gene too uncertain to name. The material sequenced was PBMCs. This receptor was identified in a woman in her forties in good health and CMV-seronegative. The DNA is as follows: TGCGCCAGCAGCCATAGGACGGAGGACCCTTATGGCTACACCTTC. Translated, it gives CASSHRTEDPYGYTF.